This T cell receptor (beta chain) came from a study of graft-versus-host responses after intestinal transplantation. The CDR3 loop spans 17 amino acids. Deletions cut 5 bases from V and 8 bases from J, with 27 bases between. Germline V gene sequence: CDR1 MDHEN, CDR2 SYDVKM. In its sample, this clone was seen once. What it recognizes is unknown. Clones were read by immunoSEQ multiplex PCR, and TCRdb kept only the in-frame ones, dropping some. In the table there are around 77,000 clones, around 96% of which are singletons. The sample consisted of unstimulated CD8+ T cells sorted from spleen or lymph node cells, taken before intestinal transplant. The receptor was derived from a human donor who received an intestinal transplant. The chain uses TRBV28 and TRBJ1-2; D is perhaps TRBD1 (6 bases). The CDR3 coding sequence is TGTGCCAGCAGTACGACTCAGAGGGGGATGAATTCGTGGGGCTACACCTTC. Encoded protein: CASSTTQRGMNSWGYTF.